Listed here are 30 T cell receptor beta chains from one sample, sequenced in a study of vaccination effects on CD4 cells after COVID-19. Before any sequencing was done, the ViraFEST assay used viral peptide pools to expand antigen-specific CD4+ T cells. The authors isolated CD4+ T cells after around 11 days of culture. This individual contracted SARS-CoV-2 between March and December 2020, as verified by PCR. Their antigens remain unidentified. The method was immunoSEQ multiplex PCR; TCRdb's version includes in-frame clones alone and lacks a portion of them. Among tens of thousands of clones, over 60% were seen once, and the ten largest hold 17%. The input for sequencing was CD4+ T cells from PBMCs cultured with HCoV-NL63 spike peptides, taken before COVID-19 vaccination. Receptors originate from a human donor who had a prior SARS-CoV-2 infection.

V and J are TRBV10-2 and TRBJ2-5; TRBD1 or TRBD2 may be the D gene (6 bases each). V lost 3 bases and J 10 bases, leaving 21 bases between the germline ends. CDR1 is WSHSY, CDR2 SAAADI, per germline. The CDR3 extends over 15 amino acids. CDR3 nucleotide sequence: TGCGCCAGCAGTGACGCTCGCTTGGCTAGGGGGGACCAGTACTTC. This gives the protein CASSDARLARGDQYF.

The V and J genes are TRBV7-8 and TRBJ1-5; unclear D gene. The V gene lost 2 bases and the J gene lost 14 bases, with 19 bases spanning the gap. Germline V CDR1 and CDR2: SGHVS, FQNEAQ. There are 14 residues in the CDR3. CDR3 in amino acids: CASSLRSSIPHKHF. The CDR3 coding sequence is TGTGCCAGCAGCTTAAGGAGTTCCATTCCACATAAGCATTTT.

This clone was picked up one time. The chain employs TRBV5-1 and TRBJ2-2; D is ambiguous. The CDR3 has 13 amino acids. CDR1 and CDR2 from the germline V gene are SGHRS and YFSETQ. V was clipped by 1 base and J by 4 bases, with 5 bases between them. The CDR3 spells CASSLSFTGELFF. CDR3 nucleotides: TGCGCCAGCAGCTTGTCGTTCACCGGGGAGCTGTTTTTT.

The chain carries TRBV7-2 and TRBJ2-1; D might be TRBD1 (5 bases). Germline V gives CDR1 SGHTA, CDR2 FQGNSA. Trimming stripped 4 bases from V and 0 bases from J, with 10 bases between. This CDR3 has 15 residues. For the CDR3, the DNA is TGTGCCAGCAGCTGGGCAGGGTCCTCCTACAATGAGCAGTTCTTC. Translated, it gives CASSWAGSSYNEQFF.

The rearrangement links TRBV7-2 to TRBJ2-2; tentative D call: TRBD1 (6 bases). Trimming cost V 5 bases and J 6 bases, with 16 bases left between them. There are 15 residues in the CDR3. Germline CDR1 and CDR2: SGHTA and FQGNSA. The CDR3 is CASSPSRTVPGELFF. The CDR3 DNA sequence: TGTGCCAGCAGCCCTAGTAGGACAGTCCCCGGGGAGCTGTTTTTT.

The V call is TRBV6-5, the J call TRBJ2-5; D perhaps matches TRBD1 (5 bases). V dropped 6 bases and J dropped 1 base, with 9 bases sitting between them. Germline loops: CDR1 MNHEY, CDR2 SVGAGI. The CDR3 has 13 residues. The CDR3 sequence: CASRKTVQETQYF. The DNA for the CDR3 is TGTGCCAGCAGGAAGACAGTCCAAGAGACCCAGTACTTC.

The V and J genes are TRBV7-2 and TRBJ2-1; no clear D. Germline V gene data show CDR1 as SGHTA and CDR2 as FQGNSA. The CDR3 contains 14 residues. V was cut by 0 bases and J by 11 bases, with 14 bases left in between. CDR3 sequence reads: CASSLAALDQQQFF. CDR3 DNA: TGTGCCAGCAGCTTAGCGGCCTTGGATCAACAGCAGTTCTTC.

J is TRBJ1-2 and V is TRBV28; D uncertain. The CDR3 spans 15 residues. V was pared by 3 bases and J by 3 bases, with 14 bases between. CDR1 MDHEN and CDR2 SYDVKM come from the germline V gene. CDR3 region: CASSFGGSSHYGYTF. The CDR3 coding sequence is TGTGCCAGCAGTTTCGGTGGGTCATCTCACTATGGCTACACCTTC.

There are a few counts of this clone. The CDR3 sequence is CAWSRTYEQYF. The CDR3 DNA reads TGTGCCTGGAGTAGGACTTACGAGCAGTACTTC. The V and J genes are TRBV30 and TRBJ2-7; tentatively, D is TRBD2 (5 bases). The CDR3 has 11 amino acids. V lost 2 bases and J lost 4, with 6 bases in between. In germline, CDR1 is GTSNPN, CDR2 SVGIG (reference sequence).

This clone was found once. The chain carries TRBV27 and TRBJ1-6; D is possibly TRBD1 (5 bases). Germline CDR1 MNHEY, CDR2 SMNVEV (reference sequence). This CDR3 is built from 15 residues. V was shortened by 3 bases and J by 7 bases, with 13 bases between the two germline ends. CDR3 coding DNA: TGTGCCAGCAGTTTTATCGGCAGGGAAAATTCACCCCTCCACTTT. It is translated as CASSFIGRENSPLHF.

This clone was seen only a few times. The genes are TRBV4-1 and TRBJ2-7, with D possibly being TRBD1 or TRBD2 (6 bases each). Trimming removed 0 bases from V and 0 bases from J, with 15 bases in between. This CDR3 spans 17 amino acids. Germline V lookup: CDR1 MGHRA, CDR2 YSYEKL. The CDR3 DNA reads TGCGCCAGCAGCCAAGATGCATTAGGGGGGTACTCCTACGAGCAGTACTTC. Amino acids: CASSQDALGGYSYEQYF.

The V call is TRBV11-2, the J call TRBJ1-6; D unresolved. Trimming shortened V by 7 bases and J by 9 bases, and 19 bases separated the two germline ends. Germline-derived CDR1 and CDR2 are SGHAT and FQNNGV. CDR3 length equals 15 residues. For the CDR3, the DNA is TGTGCCAGCACCGAATTAGGCTTCGGCGGTTCACCCCTCCACTTT. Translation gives CASTELGFGGSPLHF.

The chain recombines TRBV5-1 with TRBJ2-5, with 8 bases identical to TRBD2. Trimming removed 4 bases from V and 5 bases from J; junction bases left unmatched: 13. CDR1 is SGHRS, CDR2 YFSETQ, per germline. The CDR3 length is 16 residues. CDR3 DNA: TGCGCCAGCAGCCTAGCCCCGGGACTAGATGAGGAGACCCAGTACTTC. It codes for CASSLAPGLDEETQYF.

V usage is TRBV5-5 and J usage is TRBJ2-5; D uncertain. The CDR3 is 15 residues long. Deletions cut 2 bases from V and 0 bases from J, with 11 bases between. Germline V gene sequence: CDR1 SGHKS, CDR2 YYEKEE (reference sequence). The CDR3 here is CASSFGPLYQETQYF. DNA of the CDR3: TGTGCCAGCAGCTTCGGTCCGCTGTACCAAGAGACCCAGTACTTC. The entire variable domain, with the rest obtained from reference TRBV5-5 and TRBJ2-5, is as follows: DAGVTQSPTHLIKTRGQQVTLRCSPISGHKSVSWYQQVLGQGPQFIFQYYEKEERGRGNFPDRFSARQFPNYSSELNVNALLLGDSALYLCASSFGPLYQETQYFGPGTRLLVL.

CDR3 sequence: CATSDPGKYQETQYF. The CDR3 DNA follows: TGTGCCACCAGTGACCCAGGGAAGTACCAAGAGACCCAGTACTTC. This chain links TRBV24-1 with TRBJ2-5; a weak D match, TRBD1 (5 bases). Germline CDR1 and CDR2: KGHDR and SFDVKD. The CDR3 totals 15 residues. V was pared by 4 bases and J by 0 bases, with 11 bases between.

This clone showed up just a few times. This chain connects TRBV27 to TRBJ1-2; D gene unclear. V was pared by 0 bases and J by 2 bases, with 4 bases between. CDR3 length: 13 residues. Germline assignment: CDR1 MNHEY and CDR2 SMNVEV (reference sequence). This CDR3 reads CASSLSGNYGYTF. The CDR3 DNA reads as TGTGCCAGCAGTTTATCAGGGAACTATGGCTACACCTTC.

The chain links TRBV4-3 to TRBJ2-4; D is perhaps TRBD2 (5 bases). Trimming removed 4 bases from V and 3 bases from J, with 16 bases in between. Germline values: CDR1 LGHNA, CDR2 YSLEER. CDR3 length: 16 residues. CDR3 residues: CASSPGLTPDKNIQYF. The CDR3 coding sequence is TGCGCCAGCAGCCCTGGACTCACCCCCGACAAAAACATTCAGTACTTC.

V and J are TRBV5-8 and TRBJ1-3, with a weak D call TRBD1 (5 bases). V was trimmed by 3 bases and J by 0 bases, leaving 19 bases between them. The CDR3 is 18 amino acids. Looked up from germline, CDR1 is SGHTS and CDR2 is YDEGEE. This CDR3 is CASSYPLPRQHSGNTIYF. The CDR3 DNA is TGTGCCAGCAGCTACCCCCTCCCGAGACAGCACTCTGGAAACACCATATATTTT. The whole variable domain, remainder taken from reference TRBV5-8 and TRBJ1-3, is EAGVTQSPTHLIKTRGQQATLRCSPISGHTSVYWYQQALGLGLQFLLWYDEGEERNRGNFPPRFSGRQFPNYSSELNVNALELEDSALYLCASSYPLPRQHSGNTIYFGEGSWLTVV.

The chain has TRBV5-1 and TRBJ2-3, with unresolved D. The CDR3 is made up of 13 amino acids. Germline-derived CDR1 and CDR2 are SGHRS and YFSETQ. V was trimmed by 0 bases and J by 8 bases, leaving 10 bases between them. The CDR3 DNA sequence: TGCGCCAGCAGCTTGGTTGGTGTTGGTACGCAGTATTTT. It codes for CASSLVGVGTQYF.

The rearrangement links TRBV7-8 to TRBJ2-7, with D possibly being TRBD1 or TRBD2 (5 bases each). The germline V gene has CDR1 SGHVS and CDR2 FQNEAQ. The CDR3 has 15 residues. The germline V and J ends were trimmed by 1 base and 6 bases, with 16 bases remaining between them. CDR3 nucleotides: TGTGCCAGCAGCTTAGTAGCGACATCGAGGGGCGAGCAGTACTTC. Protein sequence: CASSLVATSRGEQYF.

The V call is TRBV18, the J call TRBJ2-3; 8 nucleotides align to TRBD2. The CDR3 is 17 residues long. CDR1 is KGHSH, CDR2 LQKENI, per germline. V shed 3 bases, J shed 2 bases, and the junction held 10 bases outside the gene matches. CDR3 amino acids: CASSPISGGSFTDTQYF. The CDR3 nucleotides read TGTGCCAGCTCACCGATCAGCGGGGGAAGTTTCACAGATACGCAGTATTTT.

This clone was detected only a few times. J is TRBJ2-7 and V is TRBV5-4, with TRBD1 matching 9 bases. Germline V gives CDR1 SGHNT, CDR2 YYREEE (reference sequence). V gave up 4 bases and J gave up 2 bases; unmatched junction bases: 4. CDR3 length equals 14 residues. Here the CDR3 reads CASSRDRETYEQYF. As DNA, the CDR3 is TGTGCCAGCAGCCGGGACAGGGAAACCTACGAGCAGTACTTC.

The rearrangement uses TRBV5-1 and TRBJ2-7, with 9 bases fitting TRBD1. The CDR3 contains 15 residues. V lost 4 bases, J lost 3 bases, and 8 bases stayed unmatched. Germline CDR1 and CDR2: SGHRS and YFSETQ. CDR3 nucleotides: TGCGCCAGCAGCGGAGGGGGACAGGGCGGCTACGAGCAGTACTTC. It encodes CASSGGGQGGYEQYF.

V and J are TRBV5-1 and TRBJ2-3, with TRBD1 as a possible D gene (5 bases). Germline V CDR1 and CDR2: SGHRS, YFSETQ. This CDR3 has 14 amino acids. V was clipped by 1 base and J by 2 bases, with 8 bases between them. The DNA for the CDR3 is TGCGCCAGCAGCTTGCAAGGGGACACAGATACGCAGTATTTT. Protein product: CASSLQGDTDTQYF.

CDR3 amino acids: CASSPGQFNQPQHF. As DNA, the CDR3 is TGTGCCAGCAGCCCGGGACAGTTCAATCAGCCCCAGCATTTT. This chain joins TRBV6-5 and TRBJ1-5, with 7 bases fitting TRBD1. CDR3 size: 14 residues. CDR1 MNHEY and CDR2 SVGAGI come from the germline V gene. The junction had 5 bases not matched to a gene; V was cut back by 6 bases and J by 3 bases.

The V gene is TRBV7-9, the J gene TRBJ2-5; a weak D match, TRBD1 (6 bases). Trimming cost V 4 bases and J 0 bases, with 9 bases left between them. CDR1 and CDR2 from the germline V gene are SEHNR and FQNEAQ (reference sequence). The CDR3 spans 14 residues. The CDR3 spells CASSWDTYQETQYF. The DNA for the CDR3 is TGTGCCAGCAGCTGGGACACCTACCAAGAGACCCAGTACTTC. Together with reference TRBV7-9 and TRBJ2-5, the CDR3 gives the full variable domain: DTGVSQNPRHKITKRGQNVTFRCDPISEHNRLYWYRQTLGQGPEFLTYFQNEAQLEKSRLLSDRFSAERPKGSFSTLEIQRTEQGDSAMYLCASSWDTYQETQYFGPGTRLLVL.

In DNA, the CDR3 is TGTGCCATCAGTAGAAGACAGGGCGAGGAGACCCAGTACTTC. Translation: CAISRRQGEETQYF. The chain combines TRBV10-3 with TRBJ2-5; TRBD1 matches 7 bases. Germline assignment: CDR1 ENHRY and CDR2 SYGVKD. V gave up 5 bases and J gave up 5 bases; unmatched junction bases: 8. The CDR3 consists of 14 residues.

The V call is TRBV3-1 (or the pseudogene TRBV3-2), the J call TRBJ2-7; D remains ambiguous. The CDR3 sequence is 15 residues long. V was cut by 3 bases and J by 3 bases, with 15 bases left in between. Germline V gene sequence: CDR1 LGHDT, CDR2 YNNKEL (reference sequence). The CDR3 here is CASSHTYGLDYEQYF. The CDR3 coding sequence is TGTGCCAGCAGCCACACCTACGGGTTGGACTACGAGCAGTACTTC.

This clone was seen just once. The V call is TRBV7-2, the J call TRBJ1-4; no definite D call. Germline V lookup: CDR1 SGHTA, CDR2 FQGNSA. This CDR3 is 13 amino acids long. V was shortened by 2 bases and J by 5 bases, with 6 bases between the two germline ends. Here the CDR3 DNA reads TGTGCCAGCAGCTTAAACCGCAATGAAAAACTGTTTTTT. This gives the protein CASSLNRNEKLFF.

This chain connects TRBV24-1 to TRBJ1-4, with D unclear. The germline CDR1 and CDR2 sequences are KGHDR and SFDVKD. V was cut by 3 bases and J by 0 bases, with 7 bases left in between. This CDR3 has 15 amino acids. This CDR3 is CATSDPKATNEKLFF. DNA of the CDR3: TGTGCCACCAGTGATCCAAAAGCAACTAATGAAAAACTGTTTTTT.